One T cell receptor beta chain is described in this entry. Its specificity is not known. Primers included in the PCR were 60 Vbeta and 13 Jbeta primers. Only in-frame clones appear in the TCRdb table, and some are missing; sequencing was by immunoSEQ multiplex PCR. The sample shows roughly 130,000 clones, around three quarters of them seen only once. The data are from a study of cytomegalovirus exposure and HLA in healthy donors. Findings and limits, study-wide: Sequencing likely produced, as an artifact, a cluster of highly shared sequence variants. Accurate prediction of HLA-A and HLA-B alleles (for most subjects) was reportedly achieved from TCR beta sequences. Immune exposure information comprised only CMV serostatus.

The CDR3 runs to 12 residues. Per the germline V gene, CDR1 is SGHDT and CDR2 is YYEEEE. The V and J ends lost 4 bases and 12 bases respectively, with 14 bases between them. This receptor was identified in a woman between 45 and 65 years old in good health and CMV-seronegative. Sequencing input: PBMCs. The chain carries TRBV5-6 and TRBJ2-4, with D tentatively TRBD1 (6 bases). The CDR3 DNA reads TGTGCCAGCAGCCCACAGGGCCGGCCTCAGTACTTC. It is translated as CASSPQGRPQYF.